This TCR beta chain derives from a study of blood T cell repertoires in COVID-19. Study at large: PBMCs, B-cell-depleted T cells, or T cells provided the cDNA or gDNA that made up the material.

In the study's own analysis: Amplification of reference gene primers provided the estimated nucleated cell counts. Method: immunoSEQ multiplex PCR; TCRdb's copy keeps in-frame clones and lacks some. Clone size and V and J calls were adopted from that table, with D and trimming inferred from the DNA. The sample has about 300,000 clones; about 85% are singletons. This CDR3 is 11 amino acids long. CDR1 is ENHRY and CDR2 is SYGVKD in the germline V gene. V was trimmed by 4 bases and J by 10 bases, leaving 7 bases between them. Specimen: PBMCs or T cells enriched from blood (not recorded which). The chain joins TRBV10-3 to TRBJ1-4; D is perhaps TRBD1 (6 bases). This receptor was taken from a woman between 25 and 40 years old who had recovered from COVID-19. The CDR3 reads CAISGGGKLFF. The DNA for the CDR3 is TGTGCCATCAGTGGAGGGGGAAAACTGTTTTTT.